This TCR beta chain was recovered during a study of blood T cell repertoires in COVID-19. Study overall: Sites across the United States, Italy and Spain contributed samples from acute and convalescent COVID-19.

The data were produced by immunoSEQ multiplex PCR, yet TCRdb's version contains in-frame clones alone and is incomplete. Here the sample spans 220,000 or so clones, around 81% being singletons. From germline, CDR1 is SGHRS and CDR2 YFSETQ. V lost 4 bases, J lost 6 bases, and 5 bases stayed unmatched. The CDR3 totals 14 residues. This sequence joins TRBV5-1 and TRBJ1-4; 8 bases map to TRBD1. The sequence derives from a woman aged 25 to 39 who had recovered from COVID-19. Sequencing used peripheral blood. The CDR3 loop is CASSLADRDEKLFF. The CDR3 DNA sequence: TGCGCCAGCAGCCTCGCGGACAGGGATGAAAAACTGTTTTTT.